This T cell receptor beta chain was found in a study of blood T cell repertoires in COVID-19. Study information: COVID-19 samples collected from the United States, Italy and Spain covered acute and convalescent phases. T cells, B-cell-depleted T cells, or PBMCs provided the cDNA or gDNA that served as material.

As processed by the authors: Reference gene primers were amplified, and this amplification served to estimate nucleated cell counts. Sequencing was performed with immunoSEQ multiplex PCR; in TCRdb, only in-frame clones are kept and a portion is missing. The V and J calls and the clone size are those of that table, but D and trimming were determined from the DNA. The table has about 140,000 clones, over 75% seen once. The source material was peripheral blood. This receptor was taken from a human donor in a cohort sampled during active COVID-19.

In DNA form, the CDR3 reads TGCGCCAGCAGCTTACCTGGGACTGGTACAGGGACCCAGTACTTC. Protein sequence: CASSLPGTGTGTQYF. V gene TRBV5-1 combines with J gene TRBJ2-5; tentatively, D is TRBD2 (6 bases). This CDR3 region has 15 residues. The germline CDR1 and CDR2 sequences are SGHRS and YFSETQ. Trimming removed 2 bases from V and 7 bases from J, with 18 bases in between.